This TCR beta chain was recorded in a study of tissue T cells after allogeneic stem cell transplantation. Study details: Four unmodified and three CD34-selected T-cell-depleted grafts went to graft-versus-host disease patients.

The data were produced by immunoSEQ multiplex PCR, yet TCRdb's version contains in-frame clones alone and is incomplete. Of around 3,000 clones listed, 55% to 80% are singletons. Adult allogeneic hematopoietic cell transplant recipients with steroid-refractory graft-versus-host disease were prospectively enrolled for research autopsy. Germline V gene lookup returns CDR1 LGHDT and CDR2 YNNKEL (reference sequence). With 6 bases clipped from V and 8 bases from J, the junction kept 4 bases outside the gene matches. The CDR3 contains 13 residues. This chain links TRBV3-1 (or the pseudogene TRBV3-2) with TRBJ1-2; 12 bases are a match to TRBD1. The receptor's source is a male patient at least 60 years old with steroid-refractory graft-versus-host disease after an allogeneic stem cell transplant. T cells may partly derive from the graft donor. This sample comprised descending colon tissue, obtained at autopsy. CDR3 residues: CASRLGQGAGYTF. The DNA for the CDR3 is TGTGCCAGCAGACTGGGACAGGGGGCCGGCTACACCTTC.